The next 27 T cell receptor beta chains were all read from a single sample in a study of a mutant IDH1 vaccine in newly diagnosed glioma. Their specific antigens are unknown. Time point denoted: week 47, end of study. One vaccine dose held 300 ug of mutant IDH1 20-mer peptide and came with topical imiquimod. Using immunoSEQ multiplex PCR, the repertoire was profiled, and TCRdb retains in-frame clones only, with some absent. The sample holds tens of thousands of clones; about 81% are singletons and the top ten take more than 4.5%. Material: PBMCs, obtained from a glioma patient whose treatment included an IDH1 peptide vaccine. The receptors here all came from a man aged 40-50 years with glioma.

The chain is built from TRBV7-8 and TRBJ2-7; perhaps TRBD1 as D (6 bases). The V end was cut by 1 base, the J end by 6 bases, with 10 bases between. CDR1 is SGHVS and CDR2 is FQNEAQ in the germline V gene. The CDR3 is made up of 13 amino acids. The CDR3: CASSLDGQPEQYF. The DNA for the CDR3 is TGTGCCAGCAGCTTAGACGGACAGCCCGAGCAGTACTTC.

V is TRBV5-1 and J is TRBJ2-5, with 7 bases lining up with TRBD1. The CDR3 spans 15 residues. Germline V gene data show CDR1 as SGHRS and CDR2 as YFSETQ. V lost 0 bases and J lost 1; bases outside the gene matches: 3. CDR3 region: CASSLVYRGQETQYF. CDR3 sequence (DNA): TGCGCCAGCAGCTTGGTCTACAGGGGCCAAGAGACCCAGTACTTC.

The rearrangement joins TRBV28 to TRBJ2-7; TRBD1 matches at 8 bases. The V gene's germline CDR1 is MDHEN and CDR2 SYDVKM. The CDR3 has 14 residues. J gave up 3 bases and V 6 bases, and 7 bases lay outside the gene matches. In DNA, the CDR3 is TGTGCCAGCAGCCAGGGACAGGCATTCTACGAGCAGTACTTC. Protein sequence: CASSQGQAFYEQYF.

The genes are TRBV30 and TRBJ1-2; unclear D gene. With 2 bases removed from V and 3 bases from J, the gap between germline ends came to 10 bases. This CDR3 contains 13 residues. Per germline, CDR1 GTSNPN and CDR2 SVGIG (reference sequence). In DNA, the CDR3 is TGTGCCTGGAGTACGGTGGGAGACTATGGCTACACCTTC. This sequence encodes CAWSTVGDYGYTF.

The chain employs TRBV4-1 and TRBJ2-2; D gene uncertain. V gave up 1 base and J gave up 4 bases, with 1 base separating them. The CDR3 sequence is 12 residues long. Germline CDR1 and CDR2: MGHRA and YSYEKL. The CDR3 DNA is TGCGCCAGCAGCCAAGCCACCGGGGAGCTGTTTTTT. This translates into CASSQATGELFF.

The V gene is TRBV6-6, the J gene TRBJ2-1; 12 nucleotides agree with TRBD2. There are 16 residues in the CDR3. V was clipped by 4 bases and J by 5 bases; unmatched bases: 6. From germline, CDR1 is MNHNY and CDR2 SVGAGI (reference sequence). CDR3 bases: TGTGCCAGCAGTTCCCGTCTAGCGGGGGGGAACAATGAGCAGTTCTTC. It codes for CASSSRLAGGNNEQFF.

The V call is TRBV4-2, the J call TRBJ2-7; 10 bases fit TRBD2. Trimming at V came to 4 bases and at J to 1 base, leaving 10 bases not matched to a gene. CDR1 LGHNA and CDR2 YNFKEQ come from the germline V gene. The CDR3 runs 17 residues. The CDR3: CASSPLPGLAQSYEQYF. The CDR3 bases are TGTGCCAGCAGCCCCCTACCGGGACTAGCGCAATCCTACGAGCAGTACTTC.

The rearrangement uses TRBV5-1 and TRBJ2-1; the match to TRBD2 covers 9 bases. The V gene's germline CDR1 is SGHRS and CDR2 YFSETQ. V shed 0 bases and J 9 bases; nucleotides not matched to a gene: 10. The CDR3 is 16 residues long. CDR3 nucleotide sequence: TGCGCCAGCAGCTTGGTGTCCGCGGGGGGGCTTGTTGAGCAGTTCTTC. Its translation is CASSLVSAGGLVEQFF.

The chain recombines TRBV7-2 with TRBJ2-7; the D gene is possibly TRBD1 (6 bases). V gave up 3 bases and J gave up 4 bases, with 10 bases separating them. The CDR3 runs 13 residues. Germline V gene lookup returns CDR1 SGHTA and CDR2 FQGNSA. This CDR3 reads CASSFAQGYEQYF. DNA for the CDR3: TGTGCCAGCAGCTTCGCACAGGGATACGAGCAGTACTTC.

J is TRBJ2-5 and V is TRBV9; 7 nucleotides match TRBD2. Judging by the DNA end, TRBJ2-7 fits better; the J call may be wrong. This CDR3 region has 14 residues. CDR1 is SGDLS and CDR2 is YYNGEE in the germline V gene. CDR3: CASSVGAGAGEQYF. The CDR3 DNA follows: TGTGCCAGCAGCGTAGGGGCGGGAGCTGGCGAGCAGTACTTC.

The chain has TRBV2 and TRBJ1-1, with 7 bases identical to TRBD1. With V trimmed by 7 bases and J by 6 bases, 2 bases remained unmatched. The CDR3 consists of 11 residues. Germline V CDR1 and CDR2: SNHLY, FYNNEI. This CDR3 reads CASTRGSEAFF. The CDR3 coding sequence is TGTGCCAGCACCAGGGGGTCTGAAGCTTTCTTT.

The J gene is TRBJ2-7, the V gene TRBV11-2; possibly TRBD1 for D (6 bases). The germline gives CDR1 SGHAT, CDR2 FQNNGV. Trimming removed 5 bases from V and 0 bases from J, with 14 bases in between. The CDR3 consists of 15 residues. The CDR3 is CASSPTMGHSYEQYF. CDR3 nucleotides: TGTGCCAGCAGCCCGACGATGGGACACTCCTACGAGCAGTACTTC.

The V and J genes are TRBV4-3 and TRBJ2-7, with 7 nucleotides matching TRBD1. The ends lost 0 bases at V and 4 bases at J; junction bases unmatched: 6. The CDR3 covers 15 residues. Per the germline V gene, CDR1 is LGHNA and CDR2 is YSLEER. CDR3 sequence (DNA): TGCGCCAGCAGCCAAGATGCTAGGACAGGTTACGAGCAGTACTTC. It codes for CASSQDARTGYEQYF.

The gene calls are TRBV5-4 and TRBJ1-2, with 8 bases aligning to TRBD1. CDR3 length: 15 residues. V gave up 4 bases and J gave up 4 bases; unmatched junction bases: 9. Germline V CDR1 and CDR2: SGHNT, YYREEE (reference sequence). This chain's CDR3 is CASSGLTGAAYGYTF. CDR3 nucleotide sequence: TGTGCCAGCAGCGGACTGACAGGGGCGGCCTATGGCTACACCTTC.

The J gene is TRBJ2-2, the V gene TRBV19; D remains ambiguous. Per the germline V gene, CDR1 is LNHDA and CDR2 is SQIVND (reference sequence). V lost 6 bases, J lost 0 bases, and 11 bases lay in between. There are 15 residues in the CDR3. The CDR3 DNA is TGTGCCAGTAGGCGGTACAGTTCGAACACCGGGGAGCTGTTTTTT. Amino acids: CASRRYSSNTGELFF.

This chain connects TRBV28 to TRBJ2-7; no clear D. This CDR3 has 11 residues. V was trimmed by 8 bases and J by 5 bases, leaving 10 bases between them. Germline V gives CDR1 MDHEN, CDR2 SYDVKM. The CDR3 coding sequence is TGTGCCAGCTCAGTTTCGAACGAGCAGTACTTC. Its protein product is CASSVSNEQYF.

This sequence joins TRBV5-1 and TRBJ2-3; 9 bases align to TRBD2. This CDR3 contains 17 residues. V lost 4 bases, J lost 2 bases, and 11 bases stayed unmatched. The V gene's germline CDR1 is SGHRS and CDR2 YFSETQ. CDR3 amino acids: CASSPSLAGVNTDTQYF. The CDR3 DNA sequence: TGCGCCAGCAGCCCGTCATTAGCGGGGGTAAACACAGATACGCAGTATTTT.

The chain is built from TRBV9 and TRBJ2-7; 7 bases fit TRBD1. Germline V gives CDR1 SGDLS, CDR2 YYNGEE. J was trimmed by 6 bases and V by 0 bases; bases with no gene match: 9. This CDR3 contains 15 residues. The CDR3 DNA reads TGTGCCAGCAGCGTAGAGGGTGAGGGGGCGGGCGAGCAGTACTTC. Encoded protein: CASSVEGEGAGEQYF.

Concerning this clone itself: Its ends do not fully match the called genes, so a read error is possible. The chain recombines TRBV7-2 with TRBJ1-5; D is possibly TRBD1 (5 bases). This CDR3 has 14 residues. Germline lookup yields CDR1 SGHTA and CDR2 FQGNSA. The CDR3 spells CASGFRDSNQPQHF. CDR3 sequence (DNA): TGTGCCAGCGGCTTTCGGGACAGCAATCAGCCCCAGCATTTT.

This clone has a handful of counts. This chain joins TRBV6-5 and TRBJ1-2; D gene uncertain. With 7 bases removed from V and 4 bases from J, the gap between germline ends came to 13 bases. This CDR3 has 13 amino acids. CDR1 MNHEY and CDR2 SVGAGI come from the germline V gene. The CDR3 reads CASTGRKTYGYTF. The CDR3 region has the DNA TGTGCCAGCACCGGGAGAAAGACCTATGGCTACACCTTC.

The rearrangement joins TRBV19 to TRBJ2-5, with 11 bases fitting TRBD2. The germline gives CDR1 LNHDA, CDR2 SQIVND (reference sequence). The CDR3 is 16 residues long. After removal of 4 bases from V and 0 bases from J, the junction contained 4 bases not matched to a gene. CDR3 nucleotide sequence: TGTGCCAGTAGTAAGACTAGCGGGGCGTACCAAGAGACCCAGTACTTC. This encodes CASSKTSGAYQETQYF.

The chain couples TRBV2 to TRBJ2-7; either TRBD1 or TRBD2 may fit D (6 bases each). The CDR3 sequence is 14 residues long. V was pared by 7 bases and J by 3 bases, with 16 bases between. CDR1 SNHLY and CDR2 FYNNEI come from the germline V gene. In nucleotides, the CDR3 is TGTGCCAGCATGGGGGGACACGGACTCTACGAGCAGTACTTC. Translating gives CASMGGHGLYEQYF. Full variable domain (outside the CDR3, taken from reference TRBV2 and TRBJ2-7): EPEVTQTPSHQVTQMGQEVILRCVPISNHLYFYWYRQILGQKVEFLVSFYNNEISEKSEIFDDQFSVERPDGSNFTLKIRSTKLEDSAMYFCASMGGHGLYEQYFGPGTRLTVT.

This clone was seen a few times. The chain uses TRBV10-2 and TRBJ1-1; D uncertain. Trimming removed 2 bases at V and 2 bases at J, with 3 bases between. The CDR3 extends over 12 amino acids. Germline assignment: CDR1 WSHSY and CDR2 SAAADI. CDR3 DNA: TGCGCCAGCAGTGAGGGAAACACTGAAGCTTTCTTT. Amino acids: CASSEGNTEAFF.

This clone was observed a handful of times. The V and J genes are TRBV11-2 and TRBJ1-5; the D gene is possibly TRBD1 (5 bases). This CDR3 is built from 16 residues. Between the trimmed V and J ends, which lost 0 bases and 2 bases, there was a span of 11 bases. CDR1 is SGHAT and CDR2 is FQNNGV in the germline V gene. In DNA, the CDR3 is TGTGCCAGCAGCTTAGATCGGGGCAGGGGCAATCAGCCCCAGCATTTT. Translated: CASSLDRGRGNQPQHF.

The chain carries TRBV18 and TRBJ1-2; a possible D gene is TRBD1 (5 bases). Germline V gene sequence: CDR1 KGHSH, CDR2 LQKENI. The CDR3 loop spans 13 amino acids. Trimming removed 2 bases from V and 8 bases from J, with 12 bases in between. As DNA, the CDR3 is TGTGCCAGCTCACCAAGAGGGGATCGCGGCTACACCTTC. Protein sequence: CASSPRGDRGYTF.

The chain combines TRBV7-2 with TRBJ2-1, with D perhaps matching TRBD2 (5 bases). The V end lost 2 bases, the J end lost 4 bases, and 12 bases lay between the germline ends. Germline CDR1 is SGHTA and CDR2 is FQGNSA. The length of the CDR3 is 15 residues. The CDR3 reads CASSLSEGSYNEQFF. The CDR3 nucleotides are TGTGCCAGCAGCTTATCCGAGGGTTCTTACAATGAGCAGTTCTTC.

The chain couples TRBV6-1 to TRBJ1-5; 11 nucleotides match TRBD1. V gave up 4 bases and J gave up 3 bases; unmatched junction bases: 5. The CDR3 runs to 16 residues. Germline V gene data show CDR1 as MNHNS and CDR2 as SASEGT. This chain's CDR3 is CASSGGTGGFNQPQHF. The CDR3 DNA sequence: TGTGCCAGCAGTGGGGGGACAGGGGGATTCAATCAGCCCCAGCATTTT.